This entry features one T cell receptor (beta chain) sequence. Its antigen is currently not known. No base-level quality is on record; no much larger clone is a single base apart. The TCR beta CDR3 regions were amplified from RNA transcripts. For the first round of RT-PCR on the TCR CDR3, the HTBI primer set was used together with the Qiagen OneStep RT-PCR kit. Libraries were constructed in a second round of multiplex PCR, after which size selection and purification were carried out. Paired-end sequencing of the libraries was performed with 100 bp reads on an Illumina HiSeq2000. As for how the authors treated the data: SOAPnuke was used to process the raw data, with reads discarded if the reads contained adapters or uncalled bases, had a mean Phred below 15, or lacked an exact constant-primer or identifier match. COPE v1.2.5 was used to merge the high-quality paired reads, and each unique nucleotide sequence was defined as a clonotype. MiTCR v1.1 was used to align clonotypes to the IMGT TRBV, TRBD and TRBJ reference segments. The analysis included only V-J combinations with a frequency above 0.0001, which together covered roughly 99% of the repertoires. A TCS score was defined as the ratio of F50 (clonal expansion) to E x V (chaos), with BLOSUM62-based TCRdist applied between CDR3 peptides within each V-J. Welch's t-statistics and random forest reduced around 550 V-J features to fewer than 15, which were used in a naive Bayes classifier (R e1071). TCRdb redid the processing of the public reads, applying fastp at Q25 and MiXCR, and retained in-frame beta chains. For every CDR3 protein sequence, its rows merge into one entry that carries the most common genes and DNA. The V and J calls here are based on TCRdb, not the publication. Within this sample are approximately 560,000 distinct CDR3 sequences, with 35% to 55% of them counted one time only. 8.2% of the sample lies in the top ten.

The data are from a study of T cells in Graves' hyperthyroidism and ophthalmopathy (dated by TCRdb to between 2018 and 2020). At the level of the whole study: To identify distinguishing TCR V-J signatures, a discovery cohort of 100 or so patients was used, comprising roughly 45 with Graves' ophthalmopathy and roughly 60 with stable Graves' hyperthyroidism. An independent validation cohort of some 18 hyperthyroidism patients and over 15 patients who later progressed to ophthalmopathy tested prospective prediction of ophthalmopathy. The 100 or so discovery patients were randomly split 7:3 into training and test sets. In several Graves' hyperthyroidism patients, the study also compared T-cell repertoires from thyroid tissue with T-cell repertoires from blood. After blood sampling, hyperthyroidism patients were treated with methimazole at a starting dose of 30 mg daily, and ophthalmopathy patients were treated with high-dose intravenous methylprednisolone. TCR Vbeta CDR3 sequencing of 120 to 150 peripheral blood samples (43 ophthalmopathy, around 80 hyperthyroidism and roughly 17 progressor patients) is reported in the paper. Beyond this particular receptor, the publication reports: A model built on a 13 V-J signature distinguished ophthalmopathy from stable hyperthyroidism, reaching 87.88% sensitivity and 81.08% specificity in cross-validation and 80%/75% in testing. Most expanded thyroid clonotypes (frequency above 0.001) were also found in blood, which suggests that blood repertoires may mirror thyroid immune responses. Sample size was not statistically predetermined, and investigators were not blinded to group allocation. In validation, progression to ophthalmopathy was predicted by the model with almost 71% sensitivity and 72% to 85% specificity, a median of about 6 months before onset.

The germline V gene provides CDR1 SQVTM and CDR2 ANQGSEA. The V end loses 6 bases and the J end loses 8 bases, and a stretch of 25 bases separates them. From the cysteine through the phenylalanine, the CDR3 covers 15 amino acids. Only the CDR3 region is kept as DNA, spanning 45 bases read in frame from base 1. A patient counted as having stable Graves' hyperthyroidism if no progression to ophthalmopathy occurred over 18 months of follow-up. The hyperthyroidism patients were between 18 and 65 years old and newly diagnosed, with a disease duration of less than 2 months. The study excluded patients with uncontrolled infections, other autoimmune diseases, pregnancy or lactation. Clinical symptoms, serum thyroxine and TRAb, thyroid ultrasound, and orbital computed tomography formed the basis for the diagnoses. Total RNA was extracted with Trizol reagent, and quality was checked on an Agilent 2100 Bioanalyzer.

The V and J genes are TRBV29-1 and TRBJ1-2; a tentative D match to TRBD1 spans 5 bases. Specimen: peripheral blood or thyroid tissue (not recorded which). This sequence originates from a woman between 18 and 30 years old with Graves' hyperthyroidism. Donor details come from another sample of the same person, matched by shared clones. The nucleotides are TGCAGCGTCCGGGAAGCCGGGGCCGCAGATTCGGGCTACACCTTC. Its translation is CSVREAGAADSGYTF.